Reported below is one TCR beta chain. The target antigen is unknown. The germline CDR1 and CDR2 sequences are KGHDR and SFDVKD. The CDR3 is 17 residues long. Trimming cost V 10 bases and J 2 bases; bases outside gene matches: 9. The record originates from a study of Graves' ophthalmopathy and Graves' hyperthyroidism. Overall study results and limits: Ophthalmopathy and stable hyperthyroidism were discriminated by a 13-signature model, with about 90% sensitivity and approximately 77% specificity. The model forecast ophthalmopathy progression, reaching roughly 64% sensitivity and roughly 72% specificity.

RNA transcripts served as template for amplifying TCR beta CDR3 sequences. RT-PCR in the first round used HTBI primers; a second-round multiplex PCR followed. TCRdb used MiXCR to reprocess the multiplex PCR reads, holding one entry per CDR3 protein. The repertoire holds around 660,000 distinct CDR3 sequences, with roughly 41% as singletons. This receptor was taken from an adult man with Graves' ophthalmopathy. V is TRBV24-1 and J is TRBJ2-5, with 16 bases matching TRBD2. The material sequenced was peripheral blood. CDR3 amino acids: CATSSPGLAGGQETQYF. In DNA, the CDR3 is TGTGCCACGTCCTCGCCGGGACTAGCGGGAGGGCAAGAGACCCAGTACTTC.